This T cell receptor (beta chain) originates from a study of cytomegalovirus exposure and HLA in healthy donors. This clone occurred once. This CDR3 has 14 residues. Germline CDR1 is SNHLY and CDR2 is FYNNEI. V lost 6 bases, J lost 5 bases, and 13 bases lay in between. Primers for the PCR totalled 60 Vbeta and 13 Jbeta. The protocol was immunoSEQ multiplex PCR, while the TCRdb copy is restricted to in-frame clones and leaves out a portion. The sample includes more than 95,000 clones, 74% of them seen just once. The chain employs TRBV2 and TRBJ2-2, with D perhaps matching TRBD1 (5 bases). Source material: PBMCs. This TCR came from a man aged 40-55 years in good health and CMV-seropositive. The CDR3 DNA is TGTGCCAGCAGCGACTCAGGGTCGACCGGGGAGCTGTTTTTT. This translates into CASSDSGSTGELFF.